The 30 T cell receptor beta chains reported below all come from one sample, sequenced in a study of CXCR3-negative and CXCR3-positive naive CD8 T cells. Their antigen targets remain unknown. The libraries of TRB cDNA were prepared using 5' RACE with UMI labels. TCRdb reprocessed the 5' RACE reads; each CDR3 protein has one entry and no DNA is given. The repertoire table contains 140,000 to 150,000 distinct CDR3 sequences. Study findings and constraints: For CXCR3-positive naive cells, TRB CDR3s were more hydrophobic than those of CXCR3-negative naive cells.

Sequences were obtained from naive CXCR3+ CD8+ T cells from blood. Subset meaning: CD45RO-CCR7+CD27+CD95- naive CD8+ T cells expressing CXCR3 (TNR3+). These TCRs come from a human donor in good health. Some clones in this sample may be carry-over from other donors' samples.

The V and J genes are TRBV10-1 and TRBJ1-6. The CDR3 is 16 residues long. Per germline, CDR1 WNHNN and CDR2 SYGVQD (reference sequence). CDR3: CASSESTDGLNSPLHF.

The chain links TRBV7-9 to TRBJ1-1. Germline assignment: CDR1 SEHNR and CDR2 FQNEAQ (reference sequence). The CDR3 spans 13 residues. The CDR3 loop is CASSLVTSTEAFF.

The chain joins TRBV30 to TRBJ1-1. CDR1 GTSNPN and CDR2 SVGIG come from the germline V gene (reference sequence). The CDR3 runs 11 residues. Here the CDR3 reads CAWIPSTEAFF.

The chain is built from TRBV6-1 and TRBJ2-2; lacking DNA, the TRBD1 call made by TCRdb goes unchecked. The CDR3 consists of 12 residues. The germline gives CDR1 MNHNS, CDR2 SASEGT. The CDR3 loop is CASSRGTGELFF.

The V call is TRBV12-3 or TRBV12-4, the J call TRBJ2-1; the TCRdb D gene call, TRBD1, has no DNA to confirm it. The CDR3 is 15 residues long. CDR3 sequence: CASSLRGGLANEQFF.

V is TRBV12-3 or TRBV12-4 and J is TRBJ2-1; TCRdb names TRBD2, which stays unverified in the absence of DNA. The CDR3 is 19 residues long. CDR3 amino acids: CASSPGTSGRTSSYNEQFF.

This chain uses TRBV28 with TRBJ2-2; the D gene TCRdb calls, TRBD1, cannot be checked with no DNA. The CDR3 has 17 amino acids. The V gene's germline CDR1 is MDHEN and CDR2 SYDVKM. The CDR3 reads CASSLVGQGRATGELFF. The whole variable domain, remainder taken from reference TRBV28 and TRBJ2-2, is DVKVTQSSRYLVKRTGEKVFLECVQDMDHENMFWYRQDPGLGLRLIYFSYDVKMKEKGDIPEGYSVSREKKERFSLILESASTNQTSMYLCASSLVGQGRATGELFFGEGSRLTVL.

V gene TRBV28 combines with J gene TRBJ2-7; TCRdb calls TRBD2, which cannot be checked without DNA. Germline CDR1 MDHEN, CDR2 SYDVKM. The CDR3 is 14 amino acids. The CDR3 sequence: CASSFAGRTYEQYF.

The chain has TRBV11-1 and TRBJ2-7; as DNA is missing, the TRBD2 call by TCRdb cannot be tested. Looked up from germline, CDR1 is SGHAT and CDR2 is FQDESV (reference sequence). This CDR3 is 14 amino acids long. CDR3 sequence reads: CASSYGGAAYEQYF.

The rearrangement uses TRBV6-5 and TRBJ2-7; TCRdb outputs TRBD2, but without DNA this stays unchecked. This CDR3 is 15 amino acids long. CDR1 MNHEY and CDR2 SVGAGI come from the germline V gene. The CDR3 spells CASSYGAGPSYEQYF.

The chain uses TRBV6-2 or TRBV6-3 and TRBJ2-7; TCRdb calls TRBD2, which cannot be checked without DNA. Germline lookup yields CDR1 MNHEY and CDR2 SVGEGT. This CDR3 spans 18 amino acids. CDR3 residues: CASSYSRSSGESSYEQYF.

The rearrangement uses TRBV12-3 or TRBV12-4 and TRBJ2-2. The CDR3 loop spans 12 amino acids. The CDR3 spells CASSMSTGELFF.

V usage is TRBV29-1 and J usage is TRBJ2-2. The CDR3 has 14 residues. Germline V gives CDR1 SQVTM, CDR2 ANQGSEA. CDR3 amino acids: CSVEVSRNTGELFF.

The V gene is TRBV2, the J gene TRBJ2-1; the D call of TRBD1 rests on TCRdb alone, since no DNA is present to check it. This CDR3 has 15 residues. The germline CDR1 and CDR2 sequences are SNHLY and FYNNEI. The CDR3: CASSELQGGDNEQFF.

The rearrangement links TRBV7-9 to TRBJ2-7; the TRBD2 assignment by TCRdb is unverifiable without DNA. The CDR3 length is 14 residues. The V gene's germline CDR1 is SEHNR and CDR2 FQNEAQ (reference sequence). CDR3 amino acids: CASTTGPTPVEQYF. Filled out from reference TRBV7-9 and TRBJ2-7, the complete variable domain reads DTGVSQNPRHKITKRGQNVTFRCDPISEHNRLYWYRQTLGQGPEFLTYFQNEAQLEKSRLLSDRFSAERPKGSFSTLEIQRTEQGDSAMYLCASTTGPTPVEQYFGPGTRLTVT.

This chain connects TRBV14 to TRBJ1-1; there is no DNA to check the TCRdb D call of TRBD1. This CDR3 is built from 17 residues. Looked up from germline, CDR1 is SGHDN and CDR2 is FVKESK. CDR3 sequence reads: CASSQTDSTLMNTEAFF.

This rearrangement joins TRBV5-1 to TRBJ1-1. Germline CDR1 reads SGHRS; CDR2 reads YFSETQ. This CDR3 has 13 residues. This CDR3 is CASSPAGPTEAFF.

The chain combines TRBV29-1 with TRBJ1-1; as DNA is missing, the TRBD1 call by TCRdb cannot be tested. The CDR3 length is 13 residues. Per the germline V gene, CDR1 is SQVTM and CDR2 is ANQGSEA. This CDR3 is CSVEGGRRTEAFF.

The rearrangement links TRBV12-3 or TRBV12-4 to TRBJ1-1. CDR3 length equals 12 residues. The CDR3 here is CASSPHLTEAFF.

The CDR3 here is CSARGPIPGRMVSSTEAFF. The chain couples TRBV20-1 to TRBJ1-1; TCRdb's D gene call, TRBD1, goes unchecked for lack of DNA. Germline loops: CDR1 DFQATT, CDR2 SNEGSKA (reference sequence). The CDR3 runs to 19 residues.

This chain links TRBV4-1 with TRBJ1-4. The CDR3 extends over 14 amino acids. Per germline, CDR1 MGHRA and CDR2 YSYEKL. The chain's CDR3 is CASRIPSTNEKLFF.

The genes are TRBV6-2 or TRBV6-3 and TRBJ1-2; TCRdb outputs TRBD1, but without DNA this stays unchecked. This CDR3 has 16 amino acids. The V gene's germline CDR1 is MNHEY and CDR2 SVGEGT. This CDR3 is CASSYTSGTGAYGYTF.

The CDR3 loop is CASSKTSGGIPYNEQFF. V usage is TRBV21-1 and J usage is TRBJ2-1; TCRdb gives TRBD2 as the D gene, but with no DNA this cannot be confirmed. TRBV21-1 is noted as a pseudogene. The length of the CDR3 is 17 residues.

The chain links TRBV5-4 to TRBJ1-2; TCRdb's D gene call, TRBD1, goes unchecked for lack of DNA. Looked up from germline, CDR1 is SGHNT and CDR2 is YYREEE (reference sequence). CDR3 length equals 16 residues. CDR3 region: CASSLQADLLFYGYTF.

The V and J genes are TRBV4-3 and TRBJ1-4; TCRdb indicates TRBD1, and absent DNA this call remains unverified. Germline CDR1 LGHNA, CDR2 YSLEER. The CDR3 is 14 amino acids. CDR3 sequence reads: CASSQGGTNEKLFF.

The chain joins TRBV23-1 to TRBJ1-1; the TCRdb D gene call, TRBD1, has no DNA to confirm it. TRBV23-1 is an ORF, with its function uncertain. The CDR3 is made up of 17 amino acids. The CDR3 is CASSQPRDRGQNTEAFF.

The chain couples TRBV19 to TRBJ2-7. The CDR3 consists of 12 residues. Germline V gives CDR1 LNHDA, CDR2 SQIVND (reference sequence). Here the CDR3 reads CASSGSAYEQYF. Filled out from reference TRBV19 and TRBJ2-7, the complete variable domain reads DGGITQSPKYLFRKEGQNVTLSCEQNLNHDAMYWYRQDPGQGLRLIYYSQIVNDFQKGDIAEGYSVSREKKESFPLTVTSAQKNPTAFYLCASSGSAYEQYFGPGTRLTVT.

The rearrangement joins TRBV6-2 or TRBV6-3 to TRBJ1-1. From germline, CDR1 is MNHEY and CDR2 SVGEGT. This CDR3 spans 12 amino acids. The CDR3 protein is CASRILDSEAFF.

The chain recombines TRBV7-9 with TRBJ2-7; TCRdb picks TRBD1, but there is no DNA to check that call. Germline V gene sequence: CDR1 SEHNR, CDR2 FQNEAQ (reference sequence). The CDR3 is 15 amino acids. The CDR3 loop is CASSSDRTVYYEQYF.

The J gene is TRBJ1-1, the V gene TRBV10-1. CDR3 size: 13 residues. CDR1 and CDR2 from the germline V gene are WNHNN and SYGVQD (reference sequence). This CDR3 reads CASSGTAGTEAFF.